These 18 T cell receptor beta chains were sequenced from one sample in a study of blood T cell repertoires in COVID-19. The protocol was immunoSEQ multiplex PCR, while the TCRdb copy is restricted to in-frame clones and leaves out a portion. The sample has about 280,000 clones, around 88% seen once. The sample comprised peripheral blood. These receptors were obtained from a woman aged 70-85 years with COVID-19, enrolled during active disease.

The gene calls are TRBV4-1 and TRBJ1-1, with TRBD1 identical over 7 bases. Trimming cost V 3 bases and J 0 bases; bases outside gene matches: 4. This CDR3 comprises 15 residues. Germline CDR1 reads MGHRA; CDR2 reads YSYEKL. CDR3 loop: CASSQTGTMNTEAFF. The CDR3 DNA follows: TGCGCCAGCAGCCAGACAGGGACCATGAACACTGAAGCTTTCTTT.

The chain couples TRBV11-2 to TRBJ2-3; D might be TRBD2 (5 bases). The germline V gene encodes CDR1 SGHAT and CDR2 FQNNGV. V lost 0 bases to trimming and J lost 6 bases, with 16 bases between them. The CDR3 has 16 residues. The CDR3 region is CASSLDLGAGLDTQYF. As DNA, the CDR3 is TGTGCCAGCAGCTTAGACCTTGGCGCGGGCTTGGATACGCAGTATTTT. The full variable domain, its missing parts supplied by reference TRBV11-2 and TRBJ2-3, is EAGVAQSPRYKIIEKRQSVAFWCNPISGHATLYWYQQILGQGPKLLIQFQNNGVVDDSQLPKDRFSAERLKGVDSTLKIQPAKLEDSAVYLCASSLDLGAGLDTQYFGPGTRLTVL.

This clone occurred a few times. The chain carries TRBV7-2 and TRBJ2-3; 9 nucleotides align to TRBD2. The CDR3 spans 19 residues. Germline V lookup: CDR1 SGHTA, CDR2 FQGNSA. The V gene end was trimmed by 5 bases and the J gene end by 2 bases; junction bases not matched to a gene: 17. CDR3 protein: CASSPGLGRGGRNTDTQYF. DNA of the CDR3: TGTGCCAGCAGCCCCGGACTTGGGCGGGGGGGCCGGAACACAGATACGCAGTATTTT.

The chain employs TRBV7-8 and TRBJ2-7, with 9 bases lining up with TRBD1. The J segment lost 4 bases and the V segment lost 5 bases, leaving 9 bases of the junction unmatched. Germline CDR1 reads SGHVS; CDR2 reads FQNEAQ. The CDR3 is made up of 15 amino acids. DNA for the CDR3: TGTGCCAGCAGCGGACTGGGGGACAGGGTTTACGAGCAGTACTTC. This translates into CASSGLGDRVYEQYF.

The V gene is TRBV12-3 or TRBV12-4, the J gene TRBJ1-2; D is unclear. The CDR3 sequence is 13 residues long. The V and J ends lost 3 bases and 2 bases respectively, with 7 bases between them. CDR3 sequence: CASSLVQNYGYTF. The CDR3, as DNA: TGTGCCAGCAGTTTGGTACAGAACTATGGCTACACCTTC.

CDR3 coding DNA: TGTGCCAGCAGTTTATCCGGGACAGCACCCTACGAGCAGTACTTC. As protein: CASSLSGTAPYEQYF. The chain links TRBV27 to TRBJ2-7, with TRBD1 matching over 7 bases. The length of the CDR3 is 15 residues. J was trimmed by 2 bases and V by 0 bases; bases with no gene match: 4. The germline CDR1 and CDR2 sequences are MNHEY and SMNVEV (reference sequence).

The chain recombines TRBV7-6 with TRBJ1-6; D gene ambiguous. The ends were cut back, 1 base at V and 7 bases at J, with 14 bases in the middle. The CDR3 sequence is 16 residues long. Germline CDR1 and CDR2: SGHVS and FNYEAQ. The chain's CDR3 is CASSLGKGGRNSPLHF. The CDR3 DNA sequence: TGTGCCAGCAGCTTAGGGAAAGGCGGTCGGAATTCACCCCTCCACTTT.

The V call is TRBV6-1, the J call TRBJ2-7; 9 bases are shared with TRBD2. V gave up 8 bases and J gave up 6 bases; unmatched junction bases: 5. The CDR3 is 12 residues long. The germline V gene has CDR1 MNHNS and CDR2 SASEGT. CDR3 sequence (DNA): TGTGCCAGCTCTGCAGCGGGAGGCGAGCAGTACTTC. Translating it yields CASSAAGGEQYF.

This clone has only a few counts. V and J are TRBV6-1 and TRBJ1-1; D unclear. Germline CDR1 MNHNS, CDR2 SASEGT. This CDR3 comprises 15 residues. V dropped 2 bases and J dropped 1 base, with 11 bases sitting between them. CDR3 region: CASSESFLRNTEAFF. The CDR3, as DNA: TGTGCCAGCAGTGAATCGTTTCTCCGGAACACTGAAGCTTTCTTT.

CDR3 coding DNA: TGCAGTGCTAGTAACCCACAGGGCGTGGGCTACACCTTC. It encodes CSASNPQGVGYTF. The chain couples TRBV20-1 to TRBJ1-2; possibly TRBD1 for D (6 bases). CDR3 length: 13 amino acids. Trimming shortened V by 3 bases and J by 8 bases, and 16 bases separated the two germline ends. Germline loops: CDR1 DFQATT, CDR2 SNEGSKA (reference sequence).

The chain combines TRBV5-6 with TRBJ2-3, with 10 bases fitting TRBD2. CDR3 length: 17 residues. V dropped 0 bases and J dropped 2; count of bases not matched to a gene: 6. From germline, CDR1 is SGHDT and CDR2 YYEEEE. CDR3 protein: CASSLVTSGELTDTQYF. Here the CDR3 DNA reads TGTGCCAGCAGCTTGGTTACTAGCGGGGAACTCACAGATACGCAGTATTTT.

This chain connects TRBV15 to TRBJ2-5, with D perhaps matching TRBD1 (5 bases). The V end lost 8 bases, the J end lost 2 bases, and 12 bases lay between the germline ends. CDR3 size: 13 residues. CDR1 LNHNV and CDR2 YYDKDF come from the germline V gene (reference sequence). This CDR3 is CATAYRQQETQYF. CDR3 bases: TGTGCCACCGCCTACAGGCAGCAAGAGACCCAGTACTTC.

CDR3 in amino acids: CASSARGISGNTIYF. The DNA of the CDR3 is TGTGCCAGCAGCGCAAGGGGAATCTCTGGAAACACCATATATTTT. The V gene is TRBV9, the J gene TRBJ1-3, with D perhaps matching TRBD1 (5 bases). Germline V CDR1 and CDR2: SGDLS, YYNGEE. The ends were cut back, 3 bases at V and 0 bases at J, with 10 bases in the middle. The CDR3 covers 15 residues.

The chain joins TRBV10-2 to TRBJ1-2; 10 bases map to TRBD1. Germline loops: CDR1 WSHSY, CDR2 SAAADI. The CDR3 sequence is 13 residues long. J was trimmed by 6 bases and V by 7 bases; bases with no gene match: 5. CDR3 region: CASIAGTGDGYTF. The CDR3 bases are TGCGCCAGCATCGCCGGGACAGGGGATGGCTACACCTTC.

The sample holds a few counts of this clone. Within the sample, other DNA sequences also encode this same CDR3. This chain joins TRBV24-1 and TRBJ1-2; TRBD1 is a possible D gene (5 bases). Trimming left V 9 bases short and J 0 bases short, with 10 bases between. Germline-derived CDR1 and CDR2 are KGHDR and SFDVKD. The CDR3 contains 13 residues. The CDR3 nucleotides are TGTGCCACCTCCCAGGGTTCTAACTATGGCTACACCTTC. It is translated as CATSQGSNYGYTF.

CDR3 sequence: CASSITGTGAYGYTF. The CDR3, as DNA: TGTGCCAGCAGTATCACCGGGACAGGGGCCTATGGCTACACCTTC. This sequence joins TRBV27 and TRBJ1-2; 10 nucleotides agree with TRBD1. Germline values: CDR1 MNHEY, CDR2 SMNVEV (reference sequence). V trimming: 5 bases; J trimming: 4 bases; junction bases outside the gene matches: 7. CDR3 length: 15 residues.

CDR3 sequence: CASSEGLDSFYEQYF. The DNA for the CDR3 is TGTGCCAGCAGTGAAGGCCTTGACAGTTTCTACGAGCAGTACTTC. This sequence joins TRBV6-1 and TRBJ2-7; D may be TRBD1 (5 bases). Germline V gene sequence: CDR1 MNHNS, CDR2 SASEGT. V dropped 1 base and J dropped 3 bases, with 13 bases sitting between them. The CDR3 length is 15 residues.

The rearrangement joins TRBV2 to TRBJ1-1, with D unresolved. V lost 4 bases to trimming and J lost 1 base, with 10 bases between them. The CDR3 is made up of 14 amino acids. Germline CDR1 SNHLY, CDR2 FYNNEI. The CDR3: CASSATGRNTEAFF. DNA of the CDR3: TGTGCCAGCAGTGCCACCGGGAGGAACACTGAAGCTTTCTTT.